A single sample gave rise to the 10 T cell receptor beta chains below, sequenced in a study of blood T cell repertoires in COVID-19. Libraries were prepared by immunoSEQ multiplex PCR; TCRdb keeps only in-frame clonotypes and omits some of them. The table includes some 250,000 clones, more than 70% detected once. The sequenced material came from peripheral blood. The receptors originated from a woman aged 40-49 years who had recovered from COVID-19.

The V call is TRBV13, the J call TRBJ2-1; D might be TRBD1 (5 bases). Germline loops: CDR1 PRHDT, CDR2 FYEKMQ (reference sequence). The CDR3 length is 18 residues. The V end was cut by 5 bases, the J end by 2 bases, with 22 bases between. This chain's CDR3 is CASSPGATDNRPYNEQFF. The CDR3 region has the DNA TGTGCCAGCAGCCCCGGTGCGACGGACAACCGCCCCTACAATGAGCAGTTCTTC.

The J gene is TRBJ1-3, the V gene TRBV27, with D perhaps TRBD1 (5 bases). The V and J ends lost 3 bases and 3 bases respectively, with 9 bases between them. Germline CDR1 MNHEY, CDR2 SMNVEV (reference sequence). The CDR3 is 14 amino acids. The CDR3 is CASSLGGGGNTIYF. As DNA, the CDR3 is TGTGCCAGCAGTTTGGGCGGGGGTGGAAACACCATATATTTT.

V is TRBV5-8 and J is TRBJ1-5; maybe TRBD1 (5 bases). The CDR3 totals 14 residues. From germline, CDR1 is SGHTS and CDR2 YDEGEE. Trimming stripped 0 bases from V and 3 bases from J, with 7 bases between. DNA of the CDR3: TGTGCCAGCAGCTTGGCAGGGATCAATCAGCCCCAGCATTTT. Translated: CASSLAGINQPQHF.

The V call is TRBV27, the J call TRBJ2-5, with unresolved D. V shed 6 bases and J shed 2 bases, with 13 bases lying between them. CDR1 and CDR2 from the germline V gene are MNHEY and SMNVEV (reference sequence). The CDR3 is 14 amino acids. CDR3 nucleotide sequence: TGTGCCAGCAGAGCCCGACAAGTACAAGAGACCCAGTACTTC. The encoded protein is CASRARQVQETQYF.

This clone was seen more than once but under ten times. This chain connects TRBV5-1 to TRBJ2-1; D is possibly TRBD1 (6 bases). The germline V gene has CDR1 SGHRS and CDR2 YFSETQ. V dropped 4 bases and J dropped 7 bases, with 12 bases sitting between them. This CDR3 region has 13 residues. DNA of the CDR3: TGCGCCAGCAGCAGGTCCCAGGGGAATGAGCAGTTCTTC. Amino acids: CASSRSQGNEQFF.

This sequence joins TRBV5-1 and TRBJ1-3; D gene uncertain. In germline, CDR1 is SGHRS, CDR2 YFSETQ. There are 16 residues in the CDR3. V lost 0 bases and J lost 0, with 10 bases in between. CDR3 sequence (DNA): TGCGCCAGCAGCTTGGGAGGGCAGCTCTCTGGAAACACCATATATTTT. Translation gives CASSLGGQLSGNTIYF.

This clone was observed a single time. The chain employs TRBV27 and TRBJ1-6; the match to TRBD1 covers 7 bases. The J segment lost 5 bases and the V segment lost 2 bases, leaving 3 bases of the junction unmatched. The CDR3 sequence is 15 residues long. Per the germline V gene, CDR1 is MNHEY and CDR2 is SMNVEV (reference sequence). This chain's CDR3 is CASSLRDRHNSPLHF. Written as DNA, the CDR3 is TGTGCCAGCAGTTTACGGGACAGACATAATTCACCCCTCCACTTT.

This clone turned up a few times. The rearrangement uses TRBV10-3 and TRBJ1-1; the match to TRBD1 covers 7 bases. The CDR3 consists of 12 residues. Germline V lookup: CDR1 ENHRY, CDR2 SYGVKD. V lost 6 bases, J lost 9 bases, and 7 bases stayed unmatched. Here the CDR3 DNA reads TGTGCCATCAGGGGGGACAGTCCCAAAGCTTTCTTT. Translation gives CAIRGDSPKAFF.

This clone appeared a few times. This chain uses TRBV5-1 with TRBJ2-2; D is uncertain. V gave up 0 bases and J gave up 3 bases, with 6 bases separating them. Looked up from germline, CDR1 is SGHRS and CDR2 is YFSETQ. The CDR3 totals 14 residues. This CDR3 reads CASSLGADTGELFF. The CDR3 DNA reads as TGCGCCAGCAGCTTGGGTGCAGACACCGGGGAGCTGTTTTTT.

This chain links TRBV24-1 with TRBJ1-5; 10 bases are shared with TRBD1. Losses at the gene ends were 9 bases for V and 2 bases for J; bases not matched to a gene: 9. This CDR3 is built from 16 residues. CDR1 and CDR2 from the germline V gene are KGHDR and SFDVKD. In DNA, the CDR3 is TGTGCCACCGGGACAGGGGAAACCCTGGGCAATCAGCCCCAGCATTTT. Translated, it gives CATGTGETLGNQPQHF.